This T cell receptor (beta chain) was profiled in a study of blood T cells in healthy people across ages. It was with a sample-barcoded 5' primer and a J-beta primer mix that a second PCR of roughly 7 to 11 cycles was run. TCRdb processed the 5' RACE reads anew with MiXCR; each CDR3 protein has one entry. Of hundreds of thousands of distinct CDR3 sequences in the sample, roughly 60% were seen once. The sample comprised blood. The TCR was taken from a man under 40 in good health.

CDR3 residues: CASSLHRRGTAASGANVLTF. CDR3 bases: TGTGCCAGCAGCTTACACCGCCGTGGGACAGCCGCCTCTGGGGCCAACGTCCTGACTTTC. The gene calls are TRBV7-3 and TRBJ2-6; TRBD1 aligns across 7 bases. CDR3 length equals 20 residues. From germline, CDR1 is SGHTA and CDR2 FQGTGA. The V and J ends lost 2 bases and 0 bases, in that order; junction bases with no gene match: 13.